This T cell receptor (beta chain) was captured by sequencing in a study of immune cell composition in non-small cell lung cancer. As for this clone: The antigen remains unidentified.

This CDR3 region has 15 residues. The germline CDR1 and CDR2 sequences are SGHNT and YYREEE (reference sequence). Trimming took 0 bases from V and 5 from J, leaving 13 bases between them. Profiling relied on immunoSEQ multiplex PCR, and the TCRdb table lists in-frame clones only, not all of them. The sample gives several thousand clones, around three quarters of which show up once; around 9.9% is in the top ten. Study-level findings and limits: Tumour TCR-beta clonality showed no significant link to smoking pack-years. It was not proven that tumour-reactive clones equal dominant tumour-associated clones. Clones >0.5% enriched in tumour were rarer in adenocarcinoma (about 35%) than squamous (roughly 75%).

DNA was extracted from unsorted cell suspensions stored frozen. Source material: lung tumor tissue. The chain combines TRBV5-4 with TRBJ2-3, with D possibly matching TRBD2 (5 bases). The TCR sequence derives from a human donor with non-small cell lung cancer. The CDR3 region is CASSLDSGIGDTQYF. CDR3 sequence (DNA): TGTGCCAGCAGCTTGGATTCGGGGATTGGAGATACGCAGTATTTT.